This is a list of T cell receptor beta chains from one sample in a study of CD8 T cells in Susac syndrome. TCRdb reprocessed the immunoSEQ multiplex PCR reads via MiXCR and lists one record per CDR3 protein. The data contain under 200,000 distinct CDR3 sequences, 91% of them seen just once; the ten biggest clones take up roughly 0.087%. The sequencing input was CD4+ T cells from PBMCs. Receptors were obtained from a human donor with Susac syndrome. Each CDR3 is given with its conserved first and last residue. D genes are given only for firm matches. Expanded clones are given a class, and other clones once, few, many or no size at all.

NA	TRBV24-1	TRBJ2-1	NA	12	TGTGCCACCAGTGATTCAGTCAGGGAGCAGTTCTTC	CATSDSVREQFF
NA	TRBV7-8	TRBJ2-2	NA	15	TGTGCCAGCAGCCCGTTAAACTATCACACCGGGGAGCTGTTTTTT	CASSPLNYHTGELFF
NA	TRBV6-5	TRBJ1-5	NA	14	TGTGCCAGCAGTTACTCGAGCAGCAATCAGCCCCAGCATTTT	CASSYSSSNQPQHF
NA	TRBV5-1	TRBJ2-5	NA	15	TGCGCCAGCAGCTTAACACTTGCGGTACAAGAGACCCAGTACTTC	CASSLTLAVQETQYF
NA	TRBV30	TRBJ2-3	TRBD2	13	TGTGCCTGGCCTAGCGGGGGGGCGAATACGCAGTATTTT	CAWPSGGANTQYF
once	TRBV12-3/TRBV12-4	TRBJ2-1	TRBD2	17	TGTGCCAGCACCCCCCGGGGACTAGCGGGGGGCCGTAATGAGCAGTTCTTC	CASTPRGLAGGRNEQFF
few	TRBV4-2	TRBJ1-6	NA	14	TGTGCCAGCAGCCAGAGGACAGATAATTCACCCCTCCACTTT	CASSQRTDNSPLHF
NA	TRBV10-3	TRBJ1-2	TRBD1	13	TGTGCCATAGGGACAGGGGACAGCTATGGCTACACCTTC	CAIGTGDSYGYTF
NA	TRBV7-9	TRBJ1-2	TRBD1	15	TGTGCCAGCAGCTTGGGACAGGCCCTCTTCTATGGCTACACCTTC	CASSLGQALFYGYTF
NA	TRBV6-2/TRBV6-3	TRBJ2-3	TRBD2	17	TGTGCCAGCAGTTACTCAGGCGGGAGGGCCAGGACAGATACGCAGTATTTT	CASSYSGGRARTDTQYF
NA	TRBV2	TRBJ1-5	TRBD1	19	TGTGCCAGCAGTACCGGGACAGGGGGTTTCTGGAATAGCAATCAGCCCCAGCATTTT	CASSTGTGGFWNSNQPQHF
NA	TRBV29-1	TRBJ2-7	TRBD2	13	TGCAGCGTTAGGCTAGCGGGCTACTACGAGCAGTACTTC	CSVRLAGYYEQYF
NA	TRBV3-1	TRBJ1-2	NA	15	TGTGCCAGCAGCCACCGTGGCGAGAAGATCTATGGCTACACCTTC	CASSHRGEKIYGYTF
few	TRBV6-1	TRBJ2-3	NA	15	TGTGCCAGCAGTGATTCGGGAGCCCGGGCAGATACGCAGTATTTT	CASSDSGARADTQYF
NA	TRBV5-1	TRBJ2-7	TRBD2	15	TGCGCCAGCAGCTTGACTAGCGGGGGACCCTACGAGCAGTACTTC	CASSLTSGGPYEQYF
NA	TRBV11-2	TRBJ1-1	NA	12	TGTGCCAGCAGCCCCTACCGACGGGAAGCTTTCTTT	CASSPYRREAFF
NA	TRBV20-1	TRBJ2-7	TRBD2	13	TGCAGTGCCCAGGCCAGCGGGAGCTACGAGCAGTACTTC	CSAQASGSYEQYF
NA	TRBV4-2	TRBJ2-5	NA	15	TGTGCCAGCAGCCAAGATTGGCAGAACCAAGAGACCCAGTACTTC	CASSQDWQNQETQYF
NA	TRBV20-1	TRBJ2-4	NA	15	TGCAGTGCGGGGCCCCTCGGAGTGGCCAAAAACATTCAGTACTTC	CSAGPLGVAKNIQYF
NA	TRBV5-1	TRBJ1-2	TRBD1	13	TGCGCCAGCAGCTGGGGACAGGAAGATGGCTACACCTTC	CASSWGQEDGYTF
NA	TRBV6-6	TRBJ2-7	NA	14	TGTGCCAGCACCTTAGAGAAATTCGGCTACGAGCAGTACTTC	CASTLEKFGYEQYF
NA	TRBV6-2/TRBV6-3	TRBJ2-1	TRBD1	14	TGTGCCAGCACCAAGGAGACAGGGGGGTATGAGCAGTTCTTC	CASTKETGGYEQFF
NA	TRBV28	TRBJ2-7	TRBD2	15	TGTGCCAGCAGTTTGGGAGGGACGGATCCCTACGAGCAGTACTTC	CASSLGGTDPYEQYF
NA	TRBV30	TRBJ2-6	NA	14	TGTGCCTGGAGTCCGGGCTCTGGGGCCAACGTCCTGACTTTC	CAWSPGSGANVLTF
NA	TRBV2	TRBJ2-3	NA	15	TGTGCCAGCAGTGAAGCGGGGACTAGCACAGATACGCAGTATTTT	CASSEAGTSTDTQYF
NA	TRBV5-6	TRBJ2-7	TRBD2	15	TGTGCCAGCAGCTTACTAGCGGACCCACGCGACGAGCAGTACTTC	CASSLLADPRDEQYF
NA	TRBV4-1	TRBJ2-2	NA	19	TGCGCCAGCAGCCAAGCTTATACCGGGCCCCTCATACAGGGCGGGGAGCTGTTTTTT	CASSQAYTGPLIQGGELFF
NA	TRBV18	TRBJ2-1	NA	14	TGTGCCAGCTCAGGGCGCGTAGGGGACAATGAGCAGTTCTTC	CASSGRVGDNEQFF
NA	TRBV12-3/TRBV12-4	TRBJ2-5	TRBD2	16	TGTGCCAGCAGTTCCTTGACTAGCGGGGGGCGAGAGACCCAGTACTTC	CASSSLTSGGRETQYF
NA	TRBV7-3	TRBJ2-2	NA	16	TGTGCCAGCAGCCACACGACAGGCCGGTCCACCGGGGAGCTGTTTTTT	CASSHTTGRSTGELFF
few	TRBV6-5	TRBJ1-4	NA	14	TGTGCCAGCAGTTACTCGACAGCTAATGAAAAACTGTTTTTT	CASSYSTANEKLFF
NA	TRBV7-9	TRBJ2-7	NA	15	TGTGCCAGCAGCTTATCCGCGGGGACCACCTACGAGCAGTACTTC	CASSLSAGTTYEQYF
once	TRBV12-3/TRBV12-4	TRBJ2-7	TRBD1	15	TGTGCCAGCAGCCCACAGGGGATAGTGCCCTACGAGCAGTACTTC	CASSPQGIVPYEQYF
NA	TRBV6-5	TRBJ2-2	NA	12	TGTGCCAGCAGCCGTTGGGGCGGGGAGCTGTTTTTT	CASSRWGGELFF
NA	TRBV5-4	TRBJ1-1	TRBD1	15	TGTGCCAGCAGCTGGCAAACAGGGGGGAACACTGAAGCTTTCTTT	CASSWQTGGNTEAFF
NA	TRBV4-1	TRBJ1-5	NA	17	TGCGCCAGCAGCCAAGATCCAACCAGGAGAGTCAATCAGCCCCAGCATTTT	CASSQDPTRRVNQPQHF
once	TRBV12-5	TRBJ2-1	TRBD2	20	TGTGCTAGTGGTTTGGTGGGCGTTCCTAGCGGGAGAGGGACCTACAATGAGCAGTTCTTC	CASGLVGVPSGRGTYNEQFF
NA	TRBV6-5	TRBJ1-1	TRBD1	13	TGTGCCAGCGGGAGACAGGGCTACACTGAAGCTTTCTTT	CASGRQGYTEAFF
NA	TRBV5-4	TRBJ2-3	NA	15	TGTGCCAGCACCCCCGGAGTAGGAGGGCCCGATACGCAGTATTTT	CASTPGVGGPDTQYF
NA	TRBV29-1	TRBJ1-2	TRBD1	14	TGCAGCGCCGCAGAAGGGGGCGGATCATATGGCTACACCTTC	CSAAEGGGSYGYTF
NA	TRBV27	TRBJ2-5	TRBD2	15	TGTGCCAGCAGGTCGACTAGCGGGAGTATAGAGACCCAGTACTTC	CASRSTSGSIETQYF
NA	TRBV7-9	TRBJ2-3	TRBD2	16	TGTGCCAGCAGCTTACGGCGGGGGGGTGGCACAGATACGCAGTATTTT	CASSLRRGGGTDTQYF
NA	TRBV11-2	TRBJ2-1	NA	17	TGTGCCAGCAGCTTAGGGTATTCGAGACTAGCCTACAATGAGCAGTTCTTC	CASSLGYSRLAYNEQFF
NA	TRBV20-1	TRBJ2-3	TRBD1	13	TGCAGTGCAAAAACAGGGGGCACAGATACGCAGTATTTT	CSAKTGGTDTQYF